This T cell receptor beta chain derives from a study of CXCR3-negative and CXCR3-positive naive CD8 T cells. Researchers prepared the TRB cDNA libraries using 5' RACE with UMI labels. TCRdb re-called the 5' RACE reads and shows each CDR3 protein once, DNA omitted. In all, the sample yields approximately 58,000 distinct CDR3 sequences. Points on this clonotype: Its antigen is not identified.

Study-wide results and caveats: CXCR3 expression dropped partially after cryopreservation, and most assays relied on fresh PBMCs.

The germline V gene encodes CDR1 MNHEY and CDR2 SVGAGI. The CDR3 is 15 amino acids. Naive CD8+ T cells showed CD45RO-CCR7+CD27+CD95-. The rearrangement joins TRBV6-5 to TRBJ2-1. Specimen: naive CXCR3- CD8+ T cells from blood. Subset given: CD45RO-CCR7+CD27+CD95- naive CD8+ T cells lacking CXCR3 (TNR3-). The sequence was obtained from a human donor in good health. Some clones in this sample may be carry-over from other donors' samples. CDR3 sequence: CASSYGSEPYNEQFF.